The 13 T cell receptor beta chains below were found in one sample sequenced in a study of blood T cell repertoires in COVID-19. The method was immunoSEQ multiplex PCR; TCRdb's version includes in-frame clones alone and lacks a portion of them. Of 65,000 or so clones in the sample, 90% were seen once. The sequenced sample was peripheral blood. Receptors were obtained from a man aged 55 to 70 with acute or convalescent COVID-19.

The chain links TRBV12-5 to TRBJ2-5, with 7 nucleotides matching TRBD1. The V gene end was trimmed by 6 bases and the J gene end by 2 bases; junction bases not matched to a gene: 6. The V gene's germline CDR1 is LGHNT and CDR2 FRNRAP. This CDR3 is 14 amino acids long. This chain's CDR3 is CASGMTGWQETQYF. The CDR3 nucleotides read TGTGCTAGTGGCATGACAGGGTGGCAAGAGACCCAGTACTTC.

The V gene is TRBV7-2, the J gene TRBJ2-2; D possibly corresponds to TRBD1 (5 bases). V dropped 2 bases and J dropped 1 base, with 8 bases sitting between them. In germline, CDR1 is SGHTA, CDR2 FQGNSA. The CDR3 has 15 amino acids. In DNA form, the CDR3 reads TGTGCCAGCAGCTTATGGGGCGGGAACACCGGGGAGCTGTTTTTT. It encodes CASSLWGGNTGELFF.

V is TRBV4-2 and J is TRBJ2-2; D not certain. Germline CDR1 LGHNA, CDR2 YNFKEQ. V gave up 2 bases and J gave up 2 bases, with 6 bases separating them. The CDR3 extends over 14 amino acids. The CDR3 reads CASSQLTNTGELFF. DNA of the CDR3: TGTGCCAGCAGCCAACTTACTAACACCGGGGAGCTGTTTTTT.

The chain uses TRBV5-1 and TRBJ2-3, with 9 bases identical to TRBD1. CDR3 length: 17 residues. Germline V gene lookup returns CDR1 SGHRS and CDR2 YFSETQ. V trimming: 0 bases; J trimming: 3 bases; junction bases outside the gene matches: 8. CDR3 loop: CASSLAAQQGATDTQYF. The CDR3 DNA reads TGCGCCAGCAGCTTGGCGGCCCAACAGGGGGCTACAGATACGCAGTATTTT.

The chain links TRBV6-5 to TRBJ1-5, with TRBD1 matching 7 bases. In germline, CDR1 is MNHEY, CDR2 SVGAGI. This CDR3 has 15 residues. J gave up 3 bases and V 6 bases, and 8 bases lay outside the gene matches. This CDR3 reads CASRARQGNNQPQHF. The DNA for the CDR3 is TGTGCCAGCAGAGCAAGACAGGGCAACAATCAGCCCCAGCATTTT.

The V gene is TRBV29-1, the J gene TRBJ2-3, with 8 positions matching TRBD1. Germline assignment: CDR1 SQVTM and CDR2 ANQGSEA. After removal of 6 bases from V and 6 bases from J, the junction contained 5 bases not matched to a gene. The CDR3 spans 12 residues. The CDR3 here is CSVWTGFDTQYF. The DNA of the CDR3 is TGCAGCGTATGGACAGGGTTCGATACGCAGTATTTT.

J is TRBJ1-6 and V is TRBV2; 7 bases fit TRBD1. Looked up from germline, CDR1 is SNHLY and CDR2 is FYNNEI. The trim removed 3 bases at V and 7 bases at J, leaving 0 bases unmatched. This CDR3 spans 13 amino acids. The CDR3 here is CASSEGQNSPLHF. For the CDR3, the DNA is TGTGCCAGCAGTGAGGGACAGAATTCACCCCTCCACTTT. The full variable domain, rest sourced from reference TRBV2 and TRBJ1-6, is EPEVTQTPSHQVTQMGQEVILRCVPISNHLYFYWYRQILGQKVEFLVSFYNNEISEKSEIFDDQFSVERPDGSNFTLKIRSTKLEDSAMYFCASSEGQNSPLHFGNGTRLTVT.

The chain joins TRBV19 to TRBJ1-5; D is uncertain. The length of the CDR3 is 15 residues. Germline V lookup: CDR1 LNHDA, CDR2 SQIVND (reference sequence). V was clipped by 2 bases and J by 0 bases, with 8 bases between them. This CDR3 is CASSITGISNQPQHF. The CDR3 DNA reads TGTGCCAGTAGTATAACCGGGATTAGCAATCAGCCCCAGCATTTT.

This rearrangement joins TRBV2 to TRBJ1-4; tentatively, D is TRBD1 (5 bases). CDR3 length: 12 amino acids. The V end lost 6 bases, the J end lost 16 bases, and 18 bases lay between the germline ends. Germline lookup yields CDR1 SNHLY and CDR2 FYNNEI. DNA of the CDR3: TGTGCCAGCAGCCGACAGCGCCCGTTCGGGTTTTTT. Protein product: CASSRQRPFGFF.

The chain employs TRBV24-1 and TRBJ2-2; 7 bases align to TRBD1. The CDR3 runs 15 residues. V gave up 5 bases and J gave up 2 bases; unmatched junction bases: 4. The germline V gene encodes CDR1 KGHDR and CDR2 SFDVKD. CDR3 loop: CATSGDSHNTGELFF. CDR3 nucleotide sequence: TGTGCCACCAGTGGGGACAGCCACAACACCGGGGAGCTGTTTTTT.

In its sample, this clone was seen once. The chain uses TRBV5-4 and TRBJ2-5, with TRBD1 identical over 8 bases. Trimming cost V 4 bases and J 0 bases; bases outside gene matches: 8. Germline-derived CDR1 and CDR2 are SGHNT and YYREEE (reference sequence). The CDR3 extends over 16 amino acids. The CDR3 sequence: CASSPGGQVYQETQYF. The CDR3 region has the DNA TGTGCCAGCAGCCCCGGGGGACAGGTATACCAAGAGACCCAGTACTTC.

The chain employs TRBV7-9 and TRBJ1-1; TRBD1 matches at 8 bases. J was trimmed by 1 base and V by 5 bases; bases with no gene match: 6. This CDR3 contains 15 residues. CDR1 and CDR2 from the germline V gene are SEHNR and FQNEAQ (reference sequence). The CDR3 here is CASSVPGQENTEAFF. In DNA form, the CDR3 reads TGTGCCAGCAGCGTACCGGGACAGGAGAACACTGAAGCTTTCTTT.

This chain uses TRBV2 with TRBJ2-5; D gene unclear. V shed 2 bases and J shed 3 bases, with 4 bases lying between them. Germline-derived CDR1 and CDR2 are SNHLY and FYNNEI. This CDR3 is built from 12 residues. The CDR3 DNA follows: TGTGCCAGCAGTGAAATAGAAGAGACCCAGTACTTC. Its protein product is CASSEIEETQYF.